The rows below give T cell receptor beta chains drawn from one sample of a study of CD8+CD57+ T cells in acquired aplastic anemia. TCRdb called the reads again in MiXCR, with one record for every CDR3 protein. The repertoire includes some 200,000 distinct CDR3 sequences, 34% of them detected once, and about 1.1% sits in the top ten. Sequenced: sorted CD4+, CD8+, or CD8+CD57+ T cells (not recorded which) from PBMCs. These receptors were taken from a human donor in good health, serving as a control. CDR3s include the opening cysteine and the closing phenylalanine or tryptophan. A D gene is named only where the DNA matches it firmly. Size values are once, few and many counts, or a class for expanded clones, and some rows have none.

clone_size d_call cdr3_length j_call v_call cdr3_nt cdr3_aa
- - 14 TRBJ2-1 TRBV20-1 TGCAGTGCTAGAGATCTCGGGCGAGACAATGAGCAGTTCTTC CSARDLGRDNEQFF
many - 14 TRBJ2-7 TRBV20-1 TGCAGTGCTAGAGATCTTATGGCGGGGTACGAGCAGTACTTC CSARDLMAGYEQYF
- TRBD1 12 TRBJ1-2 TRBV20-1 TGCAGTGCAATGGACAGGGACTATGGCTACACCTTC CSAMDRDYGYTF
- TRBD2 16 TRBJ2-1 TRBV19 TGTGCCAGTGGTCGGGCTAGCGGGGGGTCGAACAATGAGCAGTTCTTC CASGRASGGSNNEQFF
few - 17 TRBJ1-6 TRBV28 TGTGCCAGCAGCCCCCCTCACGCAGGGTCCTATAATTCACCCCTCCACTTT CASSPPHAGSYNSPLHF
many - 15 TRBJ1-1 TRBV2 TGTGCCAGCATTTCACGGGGAATGGGTTCGGCTGAAGCTTTCTTT CASISRGMGSAEAFF
many - 14 TRBJ2-7 TRBV5-8 TGTGCCAGCAGCTTGCGGCAGGTGTCCTACGAGCAGTACTTC CASSLRQVSYEQYF
many - 12 TRBJ2-7 TRBV7-2 TGTGCCAGCAGCCTGTACTCCTACGAGCAGTACTTC CASSLYSYEQYF
many - 14 TRBJ2-7 TRBV20-1 TGCAGTGCTTGCACCGGGACTGAATCCTACGAGCAGTACTTC CSACTGTESYEQYF
many TRBD1 13 TRBJ1-1 TRBV12-3/TRBV12-4 TGTGCCAGCAGCCTACAGGGGGGAGCTGAAGCTTTCTTT CASSLQGGAEAFF
many - 11 TRBJ1-2 TRBV2 TGTGCCAGCGGGAGAAACTATGGCTACACCTTC CASGRNYGYTF
many TRBD1 14 TRBJ2-7 TRBV20-1 TGCAGTGCTAGCTCCCCGACAGGGGGCGGCGAGCAGTACTTC CSASSPTGGGEQYF
many - 13 TRBJ2-5 TRBV5-6 TGTGCCAGCAGCTTTCGGGGTTCGGAGACCCAGTACTTC CASSFRGSETQYF
many - 13 TRBJ1-2 TRBV29-1 TGCAGCGTTCCCGGGAATCGTAACTATGGCTACACCTTC CSVPGNRNYGYTF
- - 13 TRBJ1-6 TRBV19 TGTGCCAGTACGAAGGGGCTTAATTCACCCCTCCACTTT CASTKGLNSPLHF
few - 16 TRBJ2-1 TRBV27 TGTGCCAGCAGTTTAAGGGGCCAGGGGTCCTACAATGAGCAGTTCTTC CASSLRGQGSYNEQFF
- - 15 TRBJ1-2 TRBV7-2 TGTGCCAGCAGCTCCCCGGACAAGGGAGTAGGGGGCTACACCTTC CASSSPDKGVGGYTF
- TRBD1 17 TRBJ2-3 TRBV3-1 TGTGCCAGCAGCCAAGGGACCGGGACAGGGATTTCAGATACGCAGTATTTT CASSQGTGTGISDTQYF
- - 13 TRBJ1-2 TRBV2 TGTGCCAGCAGGGTGGGTGGGACTTTGGGCTACACCTTC CASRVGGTLGYTF
many TRBD1 16 TRBJ1-2 TRBV2 TGTGCCAGCAGTGAGGTCGTAGGACAGGGGGCGTCTGGCTACACCTTC CASSEVVGQGASGYTF
- - 15 TRBJ2-7 TRBV2 TGTGCCAGCAATCATTCGGGGGCCTTCTCCTACGAGCAGTACTTC CASNHSGAFSYEQYF
- - 11 TRBJ1-1 TRBV19 TGTGCCAGTAGTTGGGACACTGAAGCTTTCTTT CASSWDTEAFF
few - 14 TRBJ1-2 TRBV3-1 TGTGCCAGCAGCCAACGGGGGGAGGATGAGGGCTACACCTTC CASSQRGEDEGYTF
many TRBD1 15 TRBJ1-2 TRBV7-9 TGTGCCAGCAGCTGGCCTCAGGGGGCAGGGGATGGCTACACCTTC CASSWPQGAGDGYTF
- - 11 TRBJ1-1 TRBV2 TGTGCCAGAGAGGAGAGCACTGAAGCTTTCTTT CAREESTEAFF
- TRBD1 16 TRBJ2-6 TRBV29-1 TGCAGCGCGTCAGGGGGCGCAGGGACTGGGGCCAACGTCCTGACTTTC CSASGGAGTGANVLTF
many TRBD1 16 TRBJ1-5 TRBV15 TGTGCCACCAGCAGCACGGGGACAGGGTTCAGACAGCCCCAGCATTTT CATSSTGTGFRQPQHF
many TRBD1 14 TRBJ1-2 TRBV5-4 TGTGCCAGCAGCGAAGCCATACAGGGGGGCGGCTACACCTTC CASSEAIQGGGYTF
many - 15 TRBJ1-2 TRBV4-1 TGCGCCAGCAGCCCACAGGGTTTGGCCGACTATGGCTACACCTTC CASSPQGLADYGYTF
few - 14 TRBJ1-1 TRBV6-1 TGTGCCAGCAGCGTGGCAGGGGAGAACACTGAAGCTTTCTTT CASSVAGENTEAFF
- TRBD1 14 TRBJ2-5 TRBV7-2 TGTGCCAGCAGCACTCGGACAGGGAAAGAGACCCAGTACTTC CASSTRTGKETQYF
- TRBD1 15 TRBJ1-1 TRBV19 TGTGCCAGTGCTGACATGGGACAGTTGAACACTGAAGCTTTCTTT CASADMGQLNTEAFF
many TRBD1 14 TRBJ1-2 TRBV2 TGTGCCAGCAGTCGGGACAGGGGGACCTATGGCTACACCTTC CASSRDRGTYGYTF
many TRBD2 17 TRBJ2-1 TRBV15 TGTGCCACCAGCAGAAGACTAGCGGGTATCTTCGACAATGAGCAGTTCTTC CATSRRLAGIFDNEQFF
few - 15 TRBJ2-5 TRBV15 TGTGCCACCAGCAGAGCGAGTCGCCTCCAAGAGACCCAGTACTTC CATSRASRLQETQYF
few - 21 TRBJ2-7 TRBV11-1 TGTGCCAGCAGCTTAGCGCTTTGGCAGGGATTGAACTTTCGGGATCCCTACGAGCAGTACTTC CASSLALWQGLNFRDPYEQYF
many TRBD2 17 TRBJ2-2 TRBV10-3 TGTGCCATCAGTGTGGCTAGCGGGAGTTTGGCCACCGGGGAGCTGTTTTTT CAISVASGSLATGELFF
- TRBD1 16 TRBJ1-1 TRBV2 TGTGCCAGCAGACTGCCCCGGACAGGGGAGAACACTGAAGCTTTCTTT CASRLPRTGENTEAFF
- - 15 TRBJ2-7 TRBV15 TGTGCCACCAAGGGGAAGGGGGTTGTGGACTACGAGCAGTACTTC CATKGKGVVDYEQYF
many TRBD1 15 TRBJ2-5 TRBV20-1 TGCAGTGCTACAAAAACAGGGGGCTGGGGAGAGACCCAGTACTTC CSATKTGGWGETQYF
once - 13 TRBJ1-2 TRBV25-1 TGTGCCAGCAGCTTAGGGCAGGGGAATGGCTACACCTTC CASSLGQGNGYTF
many TRBD2 16 TRBJ2-3 TRBV7-6 TGTGCCAGCAGCGCTTTGGGACTAGCGGTCACAGATACGCAGTATTTT CASSALGLAVTDTQYF
- - 13 TRBJ1-2 TRBV5-4 TGTGCCAGCAGCTTGGGAGGGGGGTTAGGCTACACCTTC CASSLGGGLGYTF
many TRBD2 14 TRBJ2-5 TRBV20-1 TGCAGTGTGACTAGCGGGGGGGACCAAGAGACCCAGTACTTC CSVTSGGDQETQYF
- - 13 TRBJ1-1 TRBV2 TGTGCCAGCAGCCGCTCGGGTGCCACTGAAGCTTTCTTT CASSRSGATEAFF
- - 12 TRBJ2-5 TRBV7-3 TGTGCCAGCAGCCGCATGGCGGAGACCCAGTACTTC CASSRMAETQYF
- TRBD1 15 TRBJ2-3 TRBV5-1 TGCGCCAGCAGCCCAGACAGGGGGGCAACAGATACGCAGTATTTT CASSPDRGATDTQYF
few - 14 TRBJ1-2 TRBV6-1 TGTGCCAGCAGTGAACAGACAGTTGGCTATGGCTACACCTTC CASSEQTVGYGYTF
- - 15 TRBJ2-1 TRBV5-1 TGCGCCAGCAGCTTTAGGACAGAGCTCTACAATGAGCAGTTCTTC CASSFRTELYNEQFF
- - 16 TRBJ2-2 TRBV11-2 TGTGCCAGCAGCTCCTCAGTCGGGTCAAACACCGGGGAGCTGTTTTTT CASSSSVGSNTGELFF
- - 17 TRBJ2-4 TRBV4-1 TGCGCCAGCAGCCAAGACGCCGTCCCGGTAGCCAAAAACATTCAGTACTTC CASSQDAVPVAKNIQYF
- - 12 TRBJ2-1 TRBV7-2 TGTGCCAGCAGCTTAGTTAGCGATGAGCAGTTCTTC CASSLVSDEQFF
few TRBD1 14 TRBJ1-2 TRBV10-3 TGTGCCATAAAGGGTCAGGGGGCGGACTATGGCTACACCTTC CAIKGQGADYGYTF
- - 13 TRBJ1-3 TRBV7-6 TGTGCCAGCACCACCATCGCTGGAAACACCATATATTTT CASTTIAGNTIYF
- TRBD1 14 TRBJ2-7 TRBV2 TGTGCCAGCAGTGCTACAGGGGGTGATATCGAGCAGTACTTC CASSATGGDIEQYF